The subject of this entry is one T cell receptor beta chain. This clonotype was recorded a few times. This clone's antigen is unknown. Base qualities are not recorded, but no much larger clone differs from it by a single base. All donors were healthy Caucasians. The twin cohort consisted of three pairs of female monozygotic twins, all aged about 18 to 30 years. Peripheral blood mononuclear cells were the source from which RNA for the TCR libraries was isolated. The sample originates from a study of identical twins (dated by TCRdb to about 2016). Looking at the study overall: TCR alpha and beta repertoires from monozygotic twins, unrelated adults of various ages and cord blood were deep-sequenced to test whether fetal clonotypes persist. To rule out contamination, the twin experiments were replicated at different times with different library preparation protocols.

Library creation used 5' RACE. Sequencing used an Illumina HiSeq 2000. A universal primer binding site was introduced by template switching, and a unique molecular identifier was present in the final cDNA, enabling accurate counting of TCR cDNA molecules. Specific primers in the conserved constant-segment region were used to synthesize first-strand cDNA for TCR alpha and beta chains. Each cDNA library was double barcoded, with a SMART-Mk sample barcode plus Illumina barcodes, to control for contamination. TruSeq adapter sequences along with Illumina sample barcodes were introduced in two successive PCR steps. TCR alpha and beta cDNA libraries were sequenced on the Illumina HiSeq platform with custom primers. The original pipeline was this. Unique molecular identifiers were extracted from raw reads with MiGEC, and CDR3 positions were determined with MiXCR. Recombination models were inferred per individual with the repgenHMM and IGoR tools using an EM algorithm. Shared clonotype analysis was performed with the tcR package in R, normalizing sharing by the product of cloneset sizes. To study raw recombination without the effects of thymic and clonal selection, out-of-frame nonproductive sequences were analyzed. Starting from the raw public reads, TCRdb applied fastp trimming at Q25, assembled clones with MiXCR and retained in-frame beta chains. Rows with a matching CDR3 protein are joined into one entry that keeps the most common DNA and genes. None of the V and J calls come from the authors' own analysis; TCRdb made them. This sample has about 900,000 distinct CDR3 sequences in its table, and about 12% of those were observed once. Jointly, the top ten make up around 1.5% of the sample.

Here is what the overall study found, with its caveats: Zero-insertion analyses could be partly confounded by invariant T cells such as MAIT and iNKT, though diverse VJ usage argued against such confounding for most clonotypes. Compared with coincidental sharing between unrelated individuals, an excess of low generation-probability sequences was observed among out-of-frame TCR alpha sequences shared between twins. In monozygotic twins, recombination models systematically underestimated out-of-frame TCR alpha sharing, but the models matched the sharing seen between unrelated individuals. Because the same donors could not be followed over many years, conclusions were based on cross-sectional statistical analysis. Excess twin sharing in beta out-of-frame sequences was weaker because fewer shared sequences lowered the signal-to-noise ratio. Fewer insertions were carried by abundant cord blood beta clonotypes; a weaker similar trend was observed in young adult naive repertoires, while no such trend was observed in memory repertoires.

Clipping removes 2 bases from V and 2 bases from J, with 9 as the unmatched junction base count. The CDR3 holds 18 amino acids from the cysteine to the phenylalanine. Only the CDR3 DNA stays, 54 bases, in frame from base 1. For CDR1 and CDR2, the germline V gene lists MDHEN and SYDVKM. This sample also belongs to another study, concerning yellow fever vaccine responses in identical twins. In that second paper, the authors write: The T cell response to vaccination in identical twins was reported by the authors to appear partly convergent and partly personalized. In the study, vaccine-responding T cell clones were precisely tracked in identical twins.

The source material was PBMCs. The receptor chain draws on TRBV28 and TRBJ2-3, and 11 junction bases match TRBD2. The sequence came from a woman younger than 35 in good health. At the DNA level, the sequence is TGTGCCAGCAGTTTAAACGCGGAACTAGCGGGGGTCACAGATACGCAGTATTTT. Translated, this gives CASSLNAELAGVTDTQYF.